This T cell receptor (beta chain) was found in a study of PD-L1 blockade in urothelial cancer. Generated by immunoSEQ multiplex PCR, the TCRdb table keeps only in-frame clones and is missing some. This sample yields 40,000 to 45,000 clones, of which about 83% are seen a single time; roughly 16% belongs to the top ten. Germline trimming cut 6 bases from V and 0 bases from J; bases unmatched to any gene: 4. The V gene's germline CDR1 is SNHLY and CDR2 FYNNEI. The CDR3 is made up of 15 amino acids. Time point denoted: peripheral blood 6 weeks after treatment start. The study enrolled patients with locally advanced or metastatic urothelial carcinoma. This clone was counted once.

The chain couples TRBV2 to TRBJ2-1; TRBD1 agrees at 8 bases. This sequence originates from a man aged 55 to 70 with urothelial cancer. This sample comprised PBMCs, obtained around atezolizumab (anti-PD-L1) treatment. The CDR3 protein is CASSLGQASYNEQFF. The CDR3 region has the DNA TGTGCCAGCAGCCTGGGACAGGCCTCCTACAATGAGCAGTTCTTC.